A selection of T cell receptor beta chains follows, all from one sample in a study of CD8+ T cells in alopecia areata. The assay was immunoSEQ multiplex PCR, and TCRdb's table has in-frame clones only and misses some. The sample holds more than 95,000 clones, about three fifths seen once. Sequencing was performed on CD8+ T cells sorted from blood, taken at week 4, from a patient treated with tofacitinib. Receptor source: a human donor with alopecia areata. CDR3s include the opening cysteine and the closing phenylalanine or tryptophan. The order of the fields is J gene, V gene, D gene, clone size, CDR3 protein, CDR3 DNA. D genes are given only for firm matches. Clone size appears in some rows only: once, few, many, or a class for an expanded clone.

TRBJ2-3 TRBV29-1 . few CSESVKVPLTDTQYF TGCAGCGAATCGGTCAAGGTTCCCCTCACAGATACGCAGTATTTT
TRBJ1-1 TRBV7-9 . . CASSEMNTEAFF TGTGCCAGCAGCGAAATGAACACTGAAGCTTTCTTT
TRBJ2-6 TRBV7-9 TRBD1 . CASRPGQDTSGANVLTF TGTGCCAGCAGGCCAGGACAGGATACGTCCGGGGCCAACGTCCTGACTTTC
TRBJ1-1 TRBV30 TRBD1 once CAWSVLWDRADEAFF TGTGCCTGGAGTGTATTGTGGGACAGGGCTGATGAAGCTTTCTTT
TRBJ2-5 TRBV27 TRBD1 . CASRTGMKETQYF TGTGCCAGCAGGACAGGGATGAAGGAGACCCAGTACTTC
TRBJ2-1 TRBV4-3 . . CASSQDRVAYNEQFF TGCGCCAGCAGCCAAGACAGGGTGGCCTACAATGAGCAGTTCTTC
TRBJ2-5 TRBV4-2 . . CASSQVLAAEETQYF TGTGCCAGCAGCCAAGTCCTGGCGGCAGAAGAGACCCAGTACTTC
TRBJ2-7 TRBV29-1 . few CSGTEGGSYEQYF TGCAGCGGGACCGAAGGGGGGTCCTACGAGCAGTACTTC
TRBJ1-1 TRBV30 . . CAWSLAERTEAFF TGTGCCTGGAGTTTGGCAGAACGCACTGAAGCTTTCTTT
TRBJ2-7 TRBV30 TRBD1 few CAWDPGQDTYEQYF TGTGCCTGGGATCCGGGACAGGACACCTACGAGCAGTACTTC
TRBJ2-2 TRBV29-1 . . CSVEDLTGELFF TGCAGCGTTGAAGACCTCACCGGGGAGCTGTTTTTT
TRBJ1-2 TRBV7-9 TRBD1 . CAIAARIQGAVSGYTF TGTGCCATCGCCGCTAGAATCCAGGGGGCGGTTAGTGGCTACACCTTC
TRBJ1-5 TRBV6-1 TRBD1 . CASSPTGIANQPQHF TGTGCCAGCAGCCCGACAGGGATCGCCAATCAGCCCCAGCATTTT
TRBJ2-3 TRBV18 TRBD1 . CASSPPRQGETDTQYF TGTGCCAGCTCACCACCGAGACAGGGGGAAACAGATACGCAGTATTTT
TRBJ2-5 TRBV27 TRBD2 . CASSQSLAGGIQETQYF TGTGCCAGCAGCCAATCACTAGCGGGGGGGATCCAAGAGACCCAGTACTTC
TRBJ2-1 TRBV15 TRBD2 . CATSRDPSGGGEQFF TGTGCCACCAGCAGAGATCCTAGCGGGGGAGGTGAGCAGTTCTTC
TRBJ2-7 TRBV29-1 . few CSVAGESYEQYF TGCAGCGTTGCGGGCGAATCCTACGAGCAGTACTTC
TRBJ2-7 TRBV27 . . CASSLRAYAYEQYF TGTGCCAGCAGTTTAAGGGCGTACGCCTACGAGCAGTACTTC
TRBJ2-7 TRBV11-2 . . CASSLFDYYEQYF TGTGCCAGCAGCCTCTTCGACTATTACGAGCAGTACTTC
TRBJ2-3 TRBV15 TRBD1 . CATSREQGTGGSDTQYF TGTGCCACCAGCAGAGAACAGGGGACAGGGGGGTCCGATACGCAGTATTTT
TRBJ2-7 TRBV28 . . CASSSLDSPYEQYF TGTGCCAGCAGTTCCCTGGACAGCCCCTACGAGCAGTACTTC
TRBJ2-1 TRBV4-1 . . CASSQVQKVGRDEQFF TGCGCCAGCAGCCAAGTCCAGAAGGTGGGCCGGGATGAGCAGTTCTTC
TRBJ1-1 TRBV2 . . CAIVADRLNTEAFF TGTGCCATTGTCGCCGACAGGTTGAACACTGAAGCTTTCTTT
TRBJ1-1 TRBV29-1 . . CSVDVVGGNTEAFF TGCAGCGTTGACGTCGTTGGAGGCAACACTGAAGCTTTCTTT
TRBJ2-1 TRBV9 . . CASSAGVLNEQFF TGTGCCAGCAGCGCAGGAGTACTCAATGAGCAGTTCTTC
TRBJ2-7 TRBV25-1 . once CASSEHSYEQYF TGTGCCAGCAGTGAACACAGCTACGAGCAGTACTTC
TRBJ2-7 TRBV29-1 . . CSVEVRAYEQYF TGCAGCGTTGAAGTTAGGGCCTACGAGCAGTACTTC
TRBJ1-5 TRBV13 . once CASSSGQRGNQPQHF TGTGCCAGCAGCTCGGGTCAAAGAGGGAATCAGCCCCAGCATTTT
TRBJ2-7 TRBV7-2 . . CASSLAAGSSYEQYF TGTGCCAGCAGCTTAGCGGCGGGGAGCTCCTACGAGCAGTACTTC